The clone carrying this T cell receptor beta chain was picked up a small number of times. The antigen is unknown. In the library, individual cDNA molecules carried attached unique molecular identifiers. TCRdb re-called the 5' RACE reads through MiXCR, storing one row per CDR3 protein. The sample lists some 100,000 distinct CDR3 sequences, around 15% occurring once. This record comes from a study of early T cells in non-severe SARS-CoV-2 infection. Study conclusions and caveats: The study's VDJdb matching favored anti-spike CD8 responses and missed private and CD4 specificities.

Between the trimmed V and J ends, which lost 10 bases and 6 bases, there was a span of 10 bases. Germline CDR1 and CDR2: WSHSY and SAAADI. CDR3 length: 11 residues. Sample: whole blood. The chain combines TRBV10-2 with TRBJ2-1; no clear D gene. The TCR was taken from an adult who was a healthcare worker with PCR-confirmed SARS-CoV-2 infection or an uninfected control (not recorded which). CDR3 protein: CATNSLNEQFF. CDR3 DNA: TGCGCCACCAACAGCCTCAATGAGCAGTTCTTC.